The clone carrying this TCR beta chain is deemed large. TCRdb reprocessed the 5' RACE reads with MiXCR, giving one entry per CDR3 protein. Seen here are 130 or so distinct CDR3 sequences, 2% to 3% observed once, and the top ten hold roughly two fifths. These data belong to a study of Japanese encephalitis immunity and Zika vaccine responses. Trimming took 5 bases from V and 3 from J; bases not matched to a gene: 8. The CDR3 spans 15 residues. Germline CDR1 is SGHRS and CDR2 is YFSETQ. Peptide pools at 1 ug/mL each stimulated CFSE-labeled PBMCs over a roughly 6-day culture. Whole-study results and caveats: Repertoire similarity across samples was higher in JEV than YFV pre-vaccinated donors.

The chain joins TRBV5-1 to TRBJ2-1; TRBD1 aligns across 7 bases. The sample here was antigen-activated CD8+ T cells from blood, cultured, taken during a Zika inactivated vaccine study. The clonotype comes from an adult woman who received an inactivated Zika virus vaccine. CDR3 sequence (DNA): TGCGCCAGCAGGGCCGAACAGGGGATCTACAATGAGCAGTTCTTC. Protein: CASRAEQGIYNEQFF.